This paragraph covers one TCR beta chain sequence. The antigen remains undetermined. Those patients picked for sequencing had displayed CD8+CD57+ cell expansion on flow cytometry. When blood sampling took place, the patients had received no therapy. V gave up 3 bases and J gave up 2 bases, with 21 bases separating them. Germline assignment: CDR1 SGHRS and CDR2 YFSETQ. The CDR3 covers 18 residues. The sample comes from a study of CD8+CD57+ T cells in acquired aplastic anemia. Study-wide findings and caveats: Found in both controls and patients were approximately 29 CD8+ CDR3 sequences. Between the patient and control groups, CD8+ Simpson's diversity did not differ significantly.

Genomic DNA constituted the template upon which TCR beta VDJ and CDR3 profiling was performed. TCRdb ran MiXCR on the reads and lists one entry per CDR3 protein. The sample yields roughly 150,000 distinct CDR3 sequences, roughly 43% seen once. This chain uses TRBV5-1 with TRBJ1-5; D possibly corresponds to TRBD1 (5 bases). The source of this sequence is a human donor with aplastic anemia. The sample consisted of sorted CD4+, CD8+, or CD8+CD57+ T cells (not recorded which) from PBMCs. DNA for the CDR3: TGCGCCAGCAGCTGGGAGGTGTTTGAGGGGAGACGCAATCAGCCCCAGCATTTT. Its protein product is CASSWEVFEGRRNQPQHF.